These 25 T cell receptor beta chains were all obtained from the same sample, sequenced in a study of OX40 agonist ivuxolimab in advanced cancers. Profiled with immunoSEQ multiplex PCR; TCRdb holds only in-frame clones, not every one. The sample lists about 80,000 clones, roughly four fifths occurring once. This material consisted of CD4+ or CD8+ T cells sorted from blood, taken in a trial of the OX40 agonist ivuxolimab. Source of these receptors: an adult with an advanced solid tumor such as melanoma, head and neck, liver or kidney cancer.

The chain has TRBV5-8 and TRBJ2-3, with 8 bases that match TRBD2. Germline V gene lookup returns CDR1 SGHTS and CDR2 YDEGEE. The CDR3 covers 18 residues. V lost 0 bases and J lost 3; bases outside the gene matches: 12. CDR3 in amino acids: CASSLGVAGKTGTDTQYF. The CDR3 coding sequence is TGTGCCAGCAGCTTGGGAGTAGCGGGGAAGACGGGAACAGATACGCAGTATTTT.

The V and J genes are TRBV30 and TRBJ1-5, with no clear D. The CDR3 is made up of 13 amino acids. Germline V gene data show CDR1 as GTSNPN and CDR2 as SVGIG (reference sequence). V lost 2 bases to trimming and J lost 2 bases, with 7 bases between them. For the CDR3, the DNA is TGTGCCTGGAGTAACAAGGGCAATCAGCCCCAGCATTTT. Protein product: CAWSNKGNQPQHF.

The chain uses TRBV18 and TRBJ1-2, with a possible D match to TRBD1 (5 bases). The V end lost 8 bases, the J end lost 4 bases, and 17 bases lay between the germline ends. The CDR3 has 14 amino acids. The germline CDR1 and CDR2 sequences are KGHSH and LQKENI. In nucleotides, the CDR3 is TGTGCCAGCAACGCCGGGGACGGCACCTATGGCTACACCTTC. Residues: CASNAGDGTYGYTF.

CDR3 residues: CASSVTGELFF. The CDR3 DNA reads TGTGCCAGCAGCGTCACCGGGGAGCTGTTTTTT. The chain links TRBV7-9 to TRBJ2-2, with D hard to call. Germline V gene data show CDR1 as SEHNR and CDR2 as FQNEAQ (reference sequence). This CDR3 has 11 residues. The V end was cut by 5 bases, the J end by 4 bases, with 2 bases between.

This chain joins TRBV19 and TRBJ1-6; 8 bases match TRBD1. The ends lost 4 bases at V and 8 bases at J; junction bases unmatched: 7. The CDR3 consists of 15 residues. Germline values: CDR1 LNHDA, CDR2 SQIVND (reference sequence). The CDR3 protein is CASSKRTGMDSPLHF. The CDR3 nucleotides read TGTGCCAGTAGTAAGAGGACAGGGATGGATTCACCCCTCCACTTT. Full variable domain (rest looked up from reference TRBV19 and TRBJ1-6): DGGITQSPKYLFRKEGQNVTLSCEQNLNHDAMYWYRQDPGQGLRLIYYSQIVNDFQKGDIAEGYSVSREKKESFPLTVTSAQKNPTAFYLCASSKRTGMDSPLHFGNGTRLTVT.

CDR3 nucleotide sequence: TGTGCCAGCAGCTTAGGGGAATACGAGCAGTACTTC. Its protein product is CASSLGEYEQYF. J is TRBJ2-7 and V is TRBV7-6; no clear D gene. The V gene lost 1 base and the J gene lost 4 bases, with 5 bases spanning the gap. CDR1 is SGHVS, CDR2 FNYEAQ, per germline. The CDR3 has 12 residues.

The chain recombines TRBV7-9 with TRBJ2-1, with 8 nucleotides matching TRBD2. The V segment lost 5 bases and the J segment 0 bases; nucleotides outside the gene matches: 12. CDR3 size: 18 residues. Looked up from germline, CDR1 is SEHNR and CDR2 is FQNEAQ (reference sequence). CDR3 sequence (DNA): TGTGCCAGCAGCCGGGTAGCGGGAATTTACAGCTCCTACAATGAGCAGTTCTTC. The encoded protein is CASSRVAGIYSSYNEQFF.

The chain links TRBV4-2 to TRBJ2-1, with 14 bases matching TRBD2. The germline V gene encodes CDR1 LGHNA and CDR2 YNFKEQ. The CDR3 consists of 15 residues. V lost 3 bases to trimming and J lost 10 bases; unmatched junction nucleotides: 5. CDR3 nucleotide sequence: TGTGCCAGCAGCCAGGGACTAGCGGGAGTGTACGAGCAGTTCTTC. Amino acid sequence: CASSQGLAGVYEQFF.

The chain carries TRBV27 and TRBJ1-6; weak D call: TRBD1 (5 bases). CDR1 and CDR2 (germline): MNHEY, SMNVEV (reference sequence). The CDR3 is made up of 15 amino acids. The germline V and J ends were trimmed by 8 bases and 4 bases, with 15 bases remaining between them. The CDR3 bases are TGTGCCAGCCACCGGTCGGGACGGTATAATTCACCCCTCCACTTT. It translates to CASHRSGRYNSPLHF.

The genes are TRBV2 and TRBJ1-2, with unresolved D. CDR3 size: 12 residues. Germline assignment: CDR1 SNHLY and CDR2 FYNNEI. The V gene lost 5 bases and the J gene lost 5 bases, with 9 bases spanning the gap. The CDR3 here is CASSSSGYGYTF. The DNA of the CDR3 is TGTGCCAGCAGTTCCTCGGGGTATGGCTACACCTTC.

This chain uses TRBV11-2 with TRBJ2-2; no reliable D call. Trimming took 5 bases from V and 1 from J, leaving 8 bases between them. This CDR3 comprises 14 residues. CDR1 and CDR2 (germline): SGHAT, FQNNGV. The CDR3 DNA reads as TGTGCCAGCAGCCTTGGGAAGAACACCGGGGAGCTGTTTTTT. It is translated as CASSLGKNTGELFF.

This chain uses TRBV5-4 with TRBJ1-4; TRBD1 aligns across 8 bases. This CDR3 contains 15 residues. Trimming cost V 4 bases and J 8 bases; bases outside gene matches: 10. Germline V gene sequence: CDR1 SGHNT, CDR2 YYREEE (reference sequence). The CDR3 DNA sequence: TGTGCCAGCAGCCCGAAAGGACAGGGACGGGAAAAACTGTTTTTT. Residues: CASSPKGQGREKLFF.

V and J are TRBV4-3 and TRBJ2-3; no reliable D call. V was cut by 0 bases and J by 4 bases, with 17 bases left in between. The CDR3 has 17 residues. Germline CDR1 is LGHNA and CDR2 is YSLEER. The CDR3 loop is CASSQDSNGPPPDTQYF. The CDR3 DNA is TGCGCCAGCAGCCAAGATTCAAACGGCCCCCCCCCAGATACGCAGTATTTT.

The CDR3 sequence: CASSASPGAGEAFF. The CDR3 DNA is TGTGCCAGCAGCGCGTCTCCGGGGGCGGGTGAAGCTTTCTTT. The chain combines TRBV9 with TRBJ1-1, with D maybe TRBD1 (6 bases). Germline CDR1 reads SGDLS; CDR2 reads YYNGEE. This CDR3 contains 14 residues. The V and J ends lost 3 bases and 7 bases respectively, with 16 bases between them.

This chain uses TRBV11-2 with TRBJ2-2; D gene uncertain. V dropped 5 bases and J dropped 3 bases, with 7 bases sitting between them. This CDR3 has 13 amino acids. The germline CDR1 and CDR2 sequences are SGHAT and FQNNGV. CDR3 coding DNA: TGTGCCAGCAGCGAACAATACACCGGGGAGCTGTTTTTT. This encodes CASSEQYTGELFF.

V gene TRBV7-9 combines with J gene TRBJ2-7; D gene unclear. The V and J ends lost 3 bases and 0 bases respectively, with 6 bases between them. CDR3 length equals 13 residues. Germline V gives CDR1 SEHNR, CDR2 FQNEAQ (reference sequence). CDR3 in DNA: TGTGCCAGCAGCTTTCAGTCCTCCTACGAGCAGTACTTC. Protein: CASSFQSSYEQYF.

The genes are TRBV5-1 and TRBJ1-2, with TRBD1 as a possible D gene (6 bases). The CDR3 totals 16 residues. V was cut by 4 bases and J by 6 bases, with 22 bases left in between. The germline CDR1 and CDR2 sequences are SGHRS and YFSETQ. The CDR3, as DNA: TGCGCCAGCAGCACGGGAGTGACAGGCCCAATGGATGGCTACACCTTC. Translation gives CASSTGVTGPMDGYTF.

A word on this clone: Other nucleotide sequences in the sample specify the same CDR3. The chain has TRBV7-2 and TRBJ1-1, with D perhaps matching TRBD1 (5 bases). Germline V lookup: CDR1 SGHTA, CDR2 FQGNSA. Trimming cost V 4 bases and J 1 base, with 10 bases left between them. This CDR3 is 14 amino acids long. CDR3 residues: CASSSFGGNTEAFF. Here the CDR3 DNA reads TGTGCCAGCAGCTCCTTCGGGGGGAACACTGAAGCTTTCTTT. The full variable domain, its missing parts supplied by reference TRBV7-2 and TRBJ1-1, is GAGVSQSPSNKVTEKGKDVELRCDPISGHTALYWYRQSLGQGLEFLIYFQGNSAPDKSGLPSDRFSAERTGGSVSTLTIQRTQQEDSAVYLCASSSFGGNTEAFFGQGTRLTVV.

This chain connects TRBV7-9 to TRBJ1-4; a weak D match, TRBD1 (5 bases). Trimming shortened V by 5 bases and J by 6 bases, and 22 bases separated the two germline ends. This CDR3 region has 17 residues. Germline CDR1 is SEHNR and CDR2 is FQNEAQ (reference sequence). The DNA of the CDR3 is TGTGCCAGCAGCCAGGGTATAGTCGGAGCCTGGGATGAAAAACTGTTTTTT. Its translation is CASSQGIVGAWDEKLFF.

This clone was seen a handful of times. V and J are TRBV30 and TRBJ2-6; D not resolved. The V and J ends lost 4 bases and 0 bases respectively, with 4 bases between them. The CDR3 runs to 13 residues. The V gene's germline CDR1 is GTSNPN and CDR2 SVGIG (reference sequence). The CDR3: CAWTASGANVLTF. CDR3 sequence (DNA): TGTGCCTGGACAGCCTCTGGGGCCAACGTCCTGACTTTC.

This sequence joins TRBV4-3 and TRBJ1-2, with TRBD1 as a possible D gene (5 bases). Germline CDR1 and CDR2: LGHNA and YSLEER. The CDR3 sequence is 13 residues long. V lost 0 bases, J lost 3 bases, and 5 bases lay in between. The CDR3, as DNA: TGCGCCAGCAGCCAAGACAGGGACTATGGCTACACCTTC. It yields the protein CASSQDRDYGYTF.

This rearrangement joins TRBV7-6 to TRBJ2-7, with TRBD2 as a possible D gene (6 bases). Trimming removed 5 bases at V and 5 bases at J, with 22 bases between. Germline CDR1 is SGHVS and CDR2 is FNYEAQ. The CDR3 has 16 amino acids. Written as DNA, the CDR3 is TGTGCCAGCAGCCTAACCCTCGCGACTAGTATCCACGAGCAGTACTTC. Encoded protein: CASSLTLATSIHEQYF.

The gene calls are TRBV7-2 and TRBJ2-7; possible D gene TRBD1, 5 bases. With 6 bases removed from V and 0 bases from J, the gap between germline ends came to 12 bases. This CDR3 spans 14 amino acids. CDR1 is SGHTA, CDR2 FQGNSA, per germline. Here the CDR3 DNA reads TGTGCCAGCAGTCTAGACAGAAGCTCCTACGAGCAGTACTTC. Residues: CASSLDRSSYEQYF.

V gene TRBV18 combines with J gene TRBJ2-7; 7 bases line up with TRBD1. The V and J ends lost 3 bases and 5 bases, in that order; junction bases with no gene match: 7. This CDR3 is built from 14 residues. Germline CDR1 reads KGHSH; CDR2 reads LQKENI. DNA for the CDR3: TGTGCCAGCTCACCTGGGGGACAGTACCACGAGCAGTACTTC. This translates into CASSPGGQYHEQYF. Complete variable domain (other parts from reference TRBV18 and TRBJ2-7): NAGVMQNPRHLVRRRGQEARLRCSPMKGHSHVYWYRQLPEEGLKFMVYLQKENIIDESGMPKERFSAEFPKEGPSILRIQQVVRGDSAAYFCASSPGGQYHEQYFGPGTRLTVT.

This chain links TRBV9 with TRBJ2-3; D perhaps matches TRBD2 (6 bases). This CDR3 spans 13 amino acids. Between the trimmed V and J ends, which lost 5 bases and 1 base, there was a span of 8 bases. The germline CDR1 and CDR2 sequences are SGDLS and YYNGEE. CDR3: CASRPSGTDTQYF. CDR3 coding DNA: TGTGCCAGCAGACCTAGCGGCACAGATACGCAGTATTTT.